The next 20 T cell receptor beta chains were all read from a single sample in a study of blood T cell repertoires in COVID-19 (dated by TCRdb to 2020 to 2021). Libraries came from the immunoSEQ multiplex PCR assay. The clones in this table, taken by TCRdb from immuneACCESS, are in-frame only. Not every clone is retained; where verified, under half of the shortfall comes from an unresolved V gene, and the cause of the rest is unknown. This sample has about 200,000 clones in its table, and over 75% of those were observed once. Roughly 6% of the sample rests with the top ten. Sequencing input: peripheral blood. Receptors originate from a woman aged 40 to 49 who had recovered from COVID-19.

This chain uses TRBV5-1 with TRBJ1-2, with TRBD1 matching over 8 bases. Germline assignment: CDR1 SGHRS and CDR2 YFSETQ. CDR3 length: 16 amino acids. V shed 0 bases, J shed 7 bases, and the junction held 11 bases outside the gene matches. The CDR3 sequence: CASSLGQGGTGFGYTF. The CDR3 coding sequence is TGCGCCAGCAGCTTGGGGCAAGGGGGGACAGGATTTGGCTACACCTTC.

The J gene is TRBJ2-2, the V gene TRBV5-1; the match to TRBD1 covers 7 bases. The CDR3 is 16 residues long. J was trimmed by 0 bases and V by 0 bases; bases with no gene match: 2. Germline values: CDR1 SGHRS, CDR2 YFSETQ. CDR3 amino acids: CASSLDRGPNTGELFF. CDR3 DNA sequence: TGCGCCAGCAGCTTGGACAGGGGACCGAACACCGGGGAGCTGTTTTTT.

The chain combines TRBV2 with TRBJ1-2; 8 bases agree with TRBD1. Germline V gives CDR1 SNHLY, CDR2 FYNNEI. After removal of 7 bases from V and 2 bases from J, the junction contained 9 bases not matched to a gene. The CDR3 consists of 15 residues. The DNA for the CDR3 is TGTGCCAGCACCTCGAGGCAGGGGGCGAACTATGGCTACACCTTC. It specifies CASTSRQGANYGYTF.

The chain joins TRBV5-1 to TRBJ2-1; the D gene is possibly TRBD1 (6 bases). V was cut by 2 bases and J by 0 bases, with 12 bases left in between. From germline, CDR1 is SGHRS and CDR2 YFSETQ. The CDR3 totals 16 residues. The CDR3 sequence: CASSFPTDSSYNEQFF. CDR3 in DNA: TGCGCCAGCAGCTTCCCGACGGACAGCTCCTACAATGAGCAGTTCTTC.

The J gene is TRBJ2-1, the V gene TRBV4-2, with D uncertain. Germline V gives CDR1 LGHNA, CDR2 YNFKEQ. V was shortened by 0 bases and J by 3 bases, with 12 bases between the two germline ends. The CDR3 contains 16 residues. The CDR3 region is CASSQDLTVGYNEQFF. In nucleotides, the CDR3 is TGTGCCAGCAGCCAAGACCTAACAGTAGGCTACAATGAGCAGTTCTTC.

V and J are TRBV5-1 and TRBJ2-5, with 7 bases that match TRBD2. CDR1 and CDR2 (germline): SGHRS, YFSETQ. CDR3 length: 15 amino acids. Trimming at V came to 3 bases and at J to 3 bases, leaving 8 bases not matched to a gene. The CDR3 sequence is CASSWDGTTKETQYF. DNA for the CDR3: TGCGCCAGCAGCTGGGATGGGACTACCAAAGAGACCCAGTACTTC.

The chain employs TRBV7-9 and TRBJ2-5, with D tentatively TRBD2 (5 bases). The CDR3 sequence is 14 residues long. Germline V gene sequence: CDR1 SEHNR, CDR2 FQNEAQ (reference sequence). V dropped 2 bases and J dropped 3 bases, with 10 bases sitting between them. CDR3: CASSLTGLKETQYF. In DNA, the CDR3 is TGTGCCAGCAGCTTAACGGGATTGAAAGAGACCCAGTACTTC.

This sequence joins TRBV27 and TRBJ2-7, with 9 positions matching TRBD2. This CDR3 is 16 amino acids long. Germline CDR1 and CDR2: MNHEY and SMNVEV (reference sequence). Trimming removed 3 bases from V and 3 bases from J; junction bases left unmatched: 9. CDR3 loop: CASSFHQLAGRYEQYF. CDR3 DNA: TGTGCCAGCAGTTTCCATCAACTAGCGGGCCGCTACGAGCAGTACTTC.

The chain carries TRBV4-1 and TRBJ1-2; D is uncertain. Germline assignment: CDR1 MGHRA and CDR2 YSYEKL. This CDR3 spans 16 amino acids. The ends were cut back, 1 base at V and 1 base at J, with 13 bases in the middle. This CDR3 is CASSQGSDFGNYGYTF. The CDR3 region has the DNA TGCGCCAGCAGCCAAGGCTCGGACTTTGGTAACTATGGCTACACCTTC.

The gene calls are TRBV27 and TRBJ1-5; possibly TRBD1 for D (6 bases). Trimming removed 6 bases from V and 6 bases from J, with 12 bases in between. This CDR3 region has 13 residues. The germline V gene has CDR1 MNHEY and CDR2 SMNVEV (reference sequence). The CDR3 here is CASSKGGGQPQHF. CDR3 in DNA: TGTGCCAGCAGCAAAGGGGGGGGTCAGCCCCAGCATTTT.

The CDR3 loop is CASSLAGSPDTQYF. In nucleotides, the CDR3 is TGCGCCAGCAGTCTCGCCGGGAGCCCAGATACGCAGTATTTT. V gene TRBV5-1 combines with J gene TRBJ2-3, with D possibly matching TRBD2 (6 bases). This CDR3 is 14 amino acids long. The V and J ends lost 5 bases and 4 bases respectively, with 14 bases between them. Germline loops: CDR1 SGHRS, CDR2 YFSETQ.

This chain links TRBV28 with TRBJ1-2; D uncertain. The V end was cut by 3 bases, the J end by 5 bases, with 4 bases between. Germline V lookup: CDR1 MDHEN, CDR2 SYDVKM. This CDR3 has 11 residues. The CDR3 is CASSFLYGYTF. The CDR3 nucleotides are TGTGCCAGCAGTTTCCTATATGGCTACACCTTC.

The chain combines TRBV7-9 with TRBJ2-1; 10 nucleotides line up with TRBD2. The CDR3 is 15 residues long. The J segment lost 5 bases and the V segment lost 1 base, leaving 2 bases of the junction unmatched. Germline CDR1 SEHNR, CDR2 FQNEAQ (reference sequence). CDR3 amino acids: CASSLELAGHNEQFF. The CDR3, as DNA: TGTGCCAGCAGCTTAGAACTAGCGGGGCACAATGAGCAGTTCTTC.

Regarding this clone: A junction boundary mismatches the germline segment, possibly from a read error. This sequence joins TRBV27 and TRBJ2-1; possible D gene TRBD2, 6 bases. CDR3 length: 12 amino acids. CDR1 and CDR2 from the germline V gene are MNHEY and SMNVEV (reference sequence). CDR3 loop: CAISKSGNEQFF. In nucleotides, the CDR3 is TGTGCCATCAGTAAAAGCGGGAATGAGCAGTTCTTC.

This clone was counted once. The chain has TRBV7-9 and TRBJ2-5, with D maybe TRBD2 (5 bases). The CDR3 sequence is 13 residues long. Germline-derived CDR1 and CDR2 are SEHNR and FQNEAQ (reference sequence). The V and J ends lost 5 bases and 3 bases respectively, with 10 bases between them. CDR3 amino acids: CASSRTSEETQYF. In DNA, the CDR3 is TGTGCCAGCAGCCGGACTTCGGAAGAGACCCAGTACTTC.

The chain recombines TRBV28 with TRBJ1-5; D may be TRBD1 (5 bases). Looked up from germline, CDR1 is MDHEN and CDR2 is SYDVKM. This CDR3 has 14 amino acids. V lost 6 bases and J 3 bases, leaving 12 bases between the germline ends. The CDR3 coding sequence is TGTGCCAGCAGCCCAGACAGTAACAATCAGCCCCAGCATTTT. It translates to CASSPDSNNQPQHF.

For this clone: Other DNA sequences of this sample code for an identical CDR3. The chain uses TRBV19 and TRBJ2-1, with 7 nucleotides matching TRBD1. CDR1 is LNHDA and CDR2 is SQIVND in the germline V gene (reference sequence). CDR3 length: 15 residues. The junction had 4 bases not matched to a gene; V was cut back by 4 bases and J by 1 base. CDR3 bases: TGTGCCAGTAGTAGGACAGGCGATTCCTACAATGAGCAGTTCTTC. This translates into CASSRTGDSYNEQFF.

This clone was picked up a small number of times. The chain recombines TRBV9 with TRBJ2-7; 8 bases line up with TRBD1. V shed 0 bases, J shed 2 bases, and the junction held 7 bases outside the gene matches. The CDR3 has 16 amino acids. From germline, CDR1 is SGDLS and CDR2 YYNGEE. For the CDR3, the DNA is TGTGCCAGCAGCGTAGGGGAATGGACAGGGCCCTACGAGCAGTACTTC. This encodes CASSVGEWTGPYEQYF.

The CDR3 coding sequence is TGTGCCAGCTCACTAGGGACTAGCGGGAGCGGTACAGATACGCAGTATTTT. It translates to CASSLGTSGSGTDTQYF. The chain carries TRBV18 and TRBJ2-3, with 14 bases matching TRBD2. CDR3 length: 17 amino acids. Germline CDR1 and CDR2: KGHSH and LQKENI. V lost 4 bases, J lost 3 bases, and 6 bases stayed unmatched.

The V and J genes are TRBV6-5 and TRBJ1-2, with a possible D match to TRBD1 (5 bases). CDR1 and CDR2 (germline): MNHEY, SVGAGI. CDR3 size: 14 residues. Trimming pared 3 bases from V and 4 bases from J, leaving 12 bases between. In DNA, the CDR3 is TGTGCCAGCAGTTATTCCGGGCAGGGCTATGGCTACACCTTC. Its protein product is CASSYSGQGYGYTF.